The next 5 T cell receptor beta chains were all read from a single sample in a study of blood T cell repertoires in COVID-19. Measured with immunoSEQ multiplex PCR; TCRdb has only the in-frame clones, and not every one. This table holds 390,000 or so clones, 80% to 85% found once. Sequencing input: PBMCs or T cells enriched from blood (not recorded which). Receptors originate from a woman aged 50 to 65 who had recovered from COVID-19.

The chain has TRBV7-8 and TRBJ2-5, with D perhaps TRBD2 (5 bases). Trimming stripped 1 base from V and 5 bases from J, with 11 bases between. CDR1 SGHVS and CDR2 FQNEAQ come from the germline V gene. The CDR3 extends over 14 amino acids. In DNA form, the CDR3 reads TGTGCCAGCAGCTTAGATAGGTTAGCGGAGACCCAGTACTTC. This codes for CASSLDRLAETQYF.

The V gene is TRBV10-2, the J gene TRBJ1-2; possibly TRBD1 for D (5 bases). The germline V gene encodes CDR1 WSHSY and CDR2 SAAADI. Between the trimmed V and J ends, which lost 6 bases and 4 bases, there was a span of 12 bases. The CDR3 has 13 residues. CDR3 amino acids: CASRGGIGYGYTF. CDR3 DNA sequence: TGCGCCAGCAGGGGGGGAATTGGCTATGGCTACACCTTC.

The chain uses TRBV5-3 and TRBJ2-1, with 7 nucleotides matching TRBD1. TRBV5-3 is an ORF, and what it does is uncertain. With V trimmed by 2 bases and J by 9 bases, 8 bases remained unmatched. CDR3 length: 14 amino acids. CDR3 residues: CARSLRGHMLEQFF. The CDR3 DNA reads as TGTGCCAGAAGCTTAAGGGGGCACATGCTTGAGCAGTTCTTC.

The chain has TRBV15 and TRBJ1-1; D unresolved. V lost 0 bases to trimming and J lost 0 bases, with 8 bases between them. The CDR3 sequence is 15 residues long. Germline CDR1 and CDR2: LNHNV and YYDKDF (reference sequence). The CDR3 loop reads CATSRERVMNTEAFF. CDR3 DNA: TGTGCCACCAGCAGAGAGCGCGTCATGAACACTGAAGCTTTCTTT.

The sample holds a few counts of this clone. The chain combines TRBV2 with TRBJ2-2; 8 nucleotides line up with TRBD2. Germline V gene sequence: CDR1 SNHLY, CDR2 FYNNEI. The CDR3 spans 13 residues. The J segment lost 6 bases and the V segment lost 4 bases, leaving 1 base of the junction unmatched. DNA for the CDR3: TGTGCCAGCAGTGGAGCGGGAGCCGGGGAGCTGTTTTTT. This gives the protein CASSGAGAGELFF.